This T cell receptor beta chain was obtained from a study of T cells after yellow fever vaccination. General study findings and limits: The secondary response peaked faster, at day 5 versus 15, but was weaker.

By 5'RACE template switching, TCR cDNA was produced, with a universal primer site and UMIs added in the process. TCRdb fed the 5' RACE reads into MiXCR, producing one record per CDR3 protein. The repertoire holds 200,000 to 300,000 distinct CDR3 sequences, with less than 9% as singletons. In germline, CDR1 is DFQATT, CDR2 SNEGSKA (reference sequence). Losses at the gene ends were 6 bases for V and 5 bases for J; bases not matched to a gene: 11. The CDR3 has 16 amino acids. This clonotype was observed many times. What it binds is unknown. The V and J genes are TRBV20-1 and TRBJ2-1; TRBD2 aligns across 12 bases. Sequencing used CD4+ T cells sorted from PBMCs, obtained 15 days after the yellow fever booster vaccination. The sequence derives from a man younger than 40 who received the YFV17D yellow fever vaccine. CDR3 sequence reads: CSATPSSGRDHNEQFF. As DNA, the CDR3 is TGCAGTGCGACCCCGTCTAGCGGGAGGGACCACAATGAGCAGTTCTTC.